A single sample gave rise to the 16 T cell receptor beta chains below, sequenced in a study of PD-1 blockade in classical Hodgkin lymphoma. All the patients suffered relapse after autologous stem cell transplantation, and brentuximab vedotin exposure differed. TCRdb keeps only in-frame clones here, not all; method: immunoSEQ multiplex PCR. The profile shows approximately 22,000 clones, 73% of them singletons. The material sequenced was peripheral blood mononuclear cells (PBMCs), taken before the second cycle of nivolumab. All receptors derive from a human donor with classical Hodgkin lymphoma.

The chain recombines TRBV6-1 with TRBJ2-1, with D uncertain. Trimming removed 8 bases at V and 3 bases at J, with 8 bases between. The germline gives CDR1 MNHNS, CDR2 SASEGT. The CDR3 extends over 12 amino acids. The CDR3 spells CASSRDYNEQFF. DNA of the CDR3: TGTGCCAGCTCGAGAGACTACAATGAGCAGTTCTTC.

V gene TRBV10-3 combines with J gene TRBJ2-1; 12 bases agree with TRBD2. The junction had 9 bases not matched to a gene; V was cut back by 3 bases and J by 6 bases. The CDR3 consists of 17 residues. The germline gives CDR1 ENHRY, CDR2 SYGVKD. The CDR3 reads CAISDPTSGGMGNEQFF. The CDR3 DNA reads as TGTGCCATCAGTGACCCAACTAGCGGGGGGATGGGCAATGAGCAGTTCTTC.

This clone showed up just once. The J gene is TRBJ2-7, the V gene TRBV25-1; TRBD1 or TRBD2 may be the D gene (5 bases each). The germline V gene encodes CDR1 MGHDK and CDR2 SYGVNS. The CDR3 spans 13 residues. Trimming pared 3 bases from V and 3 bases from J, leaving 9 bases between. The CDR3 sequence: CASSEGVGYEQYF. The CDR3, as DNA: TGTGCCAGCAGTGAGGGGGTCGGCTACGAGCAGTACTTC.

This chain joins TRBV5-5 and TRBJ1-5, with a weak D call TRBD1 (6 bases). This CDR3 spans 18 amino acids. V was clipped by 4 bases and J by 7 bases, with 27 bases between them. The germline V gene encodes CDR1 SGHKS and CDR2 YYEKEE (reference sequence). The CDR3 loop reads CASSPLGLDQGSSQPQHF. The CDR3 nucleotides are TGTGCCAGCAGCCCCCTAGGGCTTGACCAGGGGAGTTCGCAGCCCCAGCATTTT.

The J gene is TRBJ2-3, the V gene TRBV12-5; the match to TRBD2 covers 8 bases. J gave up 4 bases and V 4 bases, and 4 bases lay outside the gene matches. CDR3 size: 14 residues. Germline assignment: CDR1 LGHNT and CDR2 FRNRAP. The CDR3 coding sequence is TGTGCTAGTGGTTCCGGGAGGGTCCCAGATACGCAGTATTTT. It specifies CASGSGRVPDTQYF. The variable domain in full, completed from reference TRBV12-5 and TRBJ2-3, reads DARVTQTPRHKVTEMGQEVTMRCQPILGHNTVFWYRQTMMQGLELLAYFRNRAPLDDSGMPKDRFSAEMPDATLATLKIQPSEPRDSAVYFCASGSGRVPDTQYFGPGTRLTVL.

The genes are TRBV11-2 and TRBJ2-1, with D perhaps TRBD2 (5 bases). The ends were cut back, 5 bases at V and 0 bases at J, with 8 bases in the middle. The germline gives CDR1 SGHAT, CDR2 FQNNGV. The CDR3 covers 14 residues. This chain's CDR3 is CASSPSGSYNEQFF. In nucleotides, the CDR3 is TGTGCCAGCAGCCCCAGCGGCTCCTACAATGAGCAGTTCTTC. Based on the CDR3 plus reference TRBV11-2 and TRBJ2-1, the full variable domain is EAGVAQSPRYKIIEKRQSVAFWCNPISGHATLYWYQQILGQGPKLLIQFQNNGVVDDSQLPKDRFSAERLKGVDSTLKIQPAKLEDSAVYLCASSPSGSYNEQFFGPGTRLTVL.

The V call is TRBV11-2, the J call TRBJ2-7; perhaps TRBD2 as D (5 bases). CDR1 is SGHAT, CDR2 FQNNGV, per germline. The CDR3 consists of 15 residues. V was cut by 1 base and J by 1 base, with 11 bases left in between. The CDR3 bases are TGTGCCAGCAGCTTAGGGGTAGCGAGGTCCTACGAGCAGTACTTC. This translates into CASSLGVARSYEQYF.

The chain combines TRBV4-2 with TRBJ2-1; D remains unclear. Germline values: CDR1 LGHNA, CDR2 YNFKEQ. The CDR3 sequence is 14 residues long. V was shortened by 0 bases and J by 5 bases, with 8 bases between the two germline ends. The CDR3 loop reads CASSQDARDNEQFF. Here the CDR3 DNA reads TGTGCCAGCAGCCAAGATGCACGGGACAATGAGCAGTTCTTC.

This clone was seen a single time. This chain uses TRBV5-5 with TRBJ1-4; D unresolved. The CDR3 runs to 13 residues. Germline V gene data show CDR1 as SGHKS and CDR2 as YYEKEE (reference sequence). Trimming pared 4 bases from V and 12 bases from J, leaving 16 bases between. CDR3 region: CASSSGELGELFF. CDR3 bases: TGTGCCAGCAGCAGCGGAGAGCTTGGGGAACTGTTTTTT.

V usage is TRBV10-1 and J usage is TRBJ2-3, with a weak D call TRBD2 (6 bases). Trimming cost V 4 bases and J 6 bases, with 14 bases left between them. CDR1 is WNHNN and CDR2 is SYGVQD in the germline V gene (reference sequence). The CDR3 spans 14 residues. CDR3 bases: TGCGCCAGCAGTGGCCGGGAGAGGTCGGATACGCAGTATTTT. Protein product: CASSGRERSDTQYF.

This clone was counted between two and nine times. The J gene is TRBJ2-1, the V gene TRBV7-9, with D possibly being TRBD1 or TRBD2 (5 bases each). The CDR3 is 15 residues long. CDR1 SEHNR and CDR2 FQNEAQ come from the germline V gene (reference sequence). The V and J ends lost 5 bases and 0 bases respectively, with 11 bases between them. The CDR3 DNA reads as TGTGCCAGCAGCGTAAAGGGGAGCTCCTACAATGAGCAGTTCTTC. Its translation: CASSVKGSSYNEQFF.

This clone has only a few counts. One end of the junction is discordant with germline, which a read error may explain. This chain uses TRBV6-1 with TRBJ1-1, with a possible D match to TRBD1 (5 bases). CDR1 MNHNS and CDR2 SASEGT come from the germline V gene. CDR3 length: 12 residues. CDR3 in DNA: TGTGCCAGCAGCGAAGCCCGGGGGAAAGCTTTCTTT. Protein product: CASSEARGKAFF.

CDR3 coding DNA: TGCGCCAGCAGCACGGGGACAGGGGGCGGTGAGCAGTTCTTC. This translates into CASSTGTGGGEQFF. V and J are TRBV5-1 and TRBJ2-1; 12 positions match TRBD1. After removal of 4 bases from V and 9 bases from J, the junction contained 5 bases not matched to a gene. The CDR3 is made up of 14 amino acids. Per germline, CDR1 SGHRS and CDR2 YFSETQ. The variable domain in full, completed from reference TRBV5-1 and TRBJ2-1, reads KAGVTQTPRYLIKTRGQQVTLSCSPISGHRSVSWYQQTPGQGLQFLFEYFSETQRNKGNFPGRFSGRQFSNSRSEMNVSTLELGDSALYLCASSTGTGGGEQFFGPGTRLTVL.

The gene calls are TRBV14 and TRBJ2-5, with D maybe TRBD2 (6 bases). Gene TRBJ2-7 matches the end of the DNA better, so the J call may be wrong. The CDR3 sequence is 17 residues long. The V gene's germline CDR1 is SGHDN and CDR2 FVKESK. In DNA, the CDR3 is TGTGCCAGCAGCCAAGGAAGTCGCGGGGCGAGGTCCTACGAGCAGTACTTC. This sequence encodes CASSQGSRGARSYEQYF.

This clone was picked up one time. V and J are TRBV20-1 and TRBJ2-1; no reliable D call. The CDR3 has 11 residues. The V and J ends lost 7 bases and 10 bases respectively, with 14 bases between them. The V gene's germline CDR1 is DFQATT and CDR2 SNEGSKA (reference sequence). As DNA, the CDR3 is TGCAGTGGGACGACCCCCAGAGAGCAGTTCTTC. It codes for CSGTTPREQFF.

This clone has just one count. In DNA, the CDR3 is TGTGCCAGCAGCCTGGCCCCGGACCGGCAGCCCCAGCATTTT. It is translated as CASSLAPDRQPQHF. The chain has TRBV6-1 and TRBJ1-5; D uncertain. The germline V gene has CDR1 MNHNS and CDR2 SASEGT. There are 14 residues in the CDR3. Trimming stripped 6 bases from V and 7 bases from J, with 16 bases between.